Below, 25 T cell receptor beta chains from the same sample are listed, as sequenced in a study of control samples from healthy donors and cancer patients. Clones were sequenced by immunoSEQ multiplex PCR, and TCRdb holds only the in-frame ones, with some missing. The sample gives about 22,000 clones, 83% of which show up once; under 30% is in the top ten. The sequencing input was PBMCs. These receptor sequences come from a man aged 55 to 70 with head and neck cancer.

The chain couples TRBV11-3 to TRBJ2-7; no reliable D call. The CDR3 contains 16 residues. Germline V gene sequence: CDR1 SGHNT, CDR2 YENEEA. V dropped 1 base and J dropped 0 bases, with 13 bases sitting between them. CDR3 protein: CASSLATIKRSYEQYF. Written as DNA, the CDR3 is TGTGCCAGCAGCTTAGCAACAATTAAGCGCTCCTACGAGCAGTACTTC.

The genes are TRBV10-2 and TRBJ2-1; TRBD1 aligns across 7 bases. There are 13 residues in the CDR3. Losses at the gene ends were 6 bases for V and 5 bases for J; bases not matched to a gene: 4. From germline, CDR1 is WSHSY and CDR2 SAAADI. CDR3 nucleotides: TGCGCCAGCAGCAAGGGGGCGAACAATGAGCAGTTCTTC. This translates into CASSKGANNEQFF.

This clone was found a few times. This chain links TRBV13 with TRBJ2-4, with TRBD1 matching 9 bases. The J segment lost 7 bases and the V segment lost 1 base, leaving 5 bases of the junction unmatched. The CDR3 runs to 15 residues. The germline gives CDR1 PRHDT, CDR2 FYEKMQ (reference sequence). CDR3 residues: CASSLEGQGGNIQYF. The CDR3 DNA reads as TGTGCCAGCAGCTTAGAGGGACAGGGTGGGAACATTCAGTACTTC.

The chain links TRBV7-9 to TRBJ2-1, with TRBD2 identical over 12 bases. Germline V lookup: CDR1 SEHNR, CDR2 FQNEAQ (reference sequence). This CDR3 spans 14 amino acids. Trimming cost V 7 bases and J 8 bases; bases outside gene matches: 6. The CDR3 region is CASTLAGGRDEQFF. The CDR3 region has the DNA TGTGCCAGCACCCTAGCGGGAGGGAGGGATGAGCAGTTCTTC.

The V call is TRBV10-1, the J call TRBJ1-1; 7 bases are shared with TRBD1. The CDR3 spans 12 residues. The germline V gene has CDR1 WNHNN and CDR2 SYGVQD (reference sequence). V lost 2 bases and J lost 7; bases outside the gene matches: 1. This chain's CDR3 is CASSEGDSEAFF. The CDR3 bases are TGCGCCAGCAGTGAGGGGGACAGTGAAGCTTTCTTT.

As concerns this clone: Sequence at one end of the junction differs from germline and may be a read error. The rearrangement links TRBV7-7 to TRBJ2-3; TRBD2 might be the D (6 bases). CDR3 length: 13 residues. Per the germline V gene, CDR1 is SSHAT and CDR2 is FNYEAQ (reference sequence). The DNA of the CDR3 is TGTGCTAGCAGCCCCTCGGGAGAGGGTACGCAGTATTTT. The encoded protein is CASSPSGEGTQYF.

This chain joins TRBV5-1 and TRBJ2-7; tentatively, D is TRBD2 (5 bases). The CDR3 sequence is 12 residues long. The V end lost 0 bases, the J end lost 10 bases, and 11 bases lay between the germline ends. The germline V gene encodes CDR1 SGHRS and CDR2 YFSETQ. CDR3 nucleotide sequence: TGCGCCAGCAGCTTGGCCGGAGGAATACAGTACTTC. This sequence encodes CASSLAGGIQYF.

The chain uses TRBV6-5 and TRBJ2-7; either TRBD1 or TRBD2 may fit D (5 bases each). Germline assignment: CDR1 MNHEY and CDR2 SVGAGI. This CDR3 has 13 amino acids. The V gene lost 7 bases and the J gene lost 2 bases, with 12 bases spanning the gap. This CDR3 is CASNRDGPYEQYF. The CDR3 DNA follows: TGTGCCAGCAATCGGGACGGACCCTACGAGCAGTACTTC.

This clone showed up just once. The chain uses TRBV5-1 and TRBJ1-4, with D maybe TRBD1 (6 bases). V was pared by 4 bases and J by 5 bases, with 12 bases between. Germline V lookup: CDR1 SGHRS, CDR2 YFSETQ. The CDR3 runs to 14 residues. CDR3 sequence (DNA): TGCGCCAGCAGCCCGGACAGCCAAAATGAAAAACTGTTTTTT. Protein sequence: CASSPDSQNEKLFF.

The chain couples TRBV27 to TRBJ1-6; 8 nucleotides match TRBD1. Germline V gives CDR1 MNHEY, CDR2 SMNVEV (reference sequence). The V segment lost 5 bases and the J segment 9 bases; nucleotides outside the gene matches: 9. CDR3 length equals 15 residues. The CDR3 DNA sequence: TGTGCCAGCAGTACTTGGACAGGGCGGAGTTCACCCCTCCACTTT. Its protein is CASSTWTGRSSPLHF.

The CDR3 DNA sequence: TGTGCCAGCAAACGAGGGACGGAAAATAATTCACCCCTCCACTTT. Translation gives CASKRGTENNSPLHF. The chain uses TRBV6-5 and TRBJ1-6; D perhaps matches TRBD1 (5 bases). Germline V gives CDR1 MNHEY, CDR2 SVGAGI. CDR3 size: 15 residues. Trimming stripped 7 bases from V and 5 bases from J, with 15 bases between.

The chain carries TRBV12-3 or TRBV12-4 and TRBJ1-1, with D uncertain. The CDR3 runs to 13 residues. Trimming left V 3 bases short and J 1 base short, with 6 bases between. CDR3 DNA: TGTGCCAGCAGTTTTTTCCAGAACACTGAAGCTTTCTTT. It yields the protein CASSFFQNTEAFF.

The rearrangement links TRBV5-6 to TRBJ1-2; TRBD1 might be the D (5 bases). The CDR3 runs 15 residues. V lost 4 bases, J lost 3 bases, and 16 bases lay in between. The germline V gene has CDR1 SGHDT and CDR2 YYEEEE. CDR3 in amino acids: CASSLPSTGDYGYTF. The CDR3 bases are TGTGCCAGCAGCCTACCGTCTACAGGAGACTATGGCTACACCTTC. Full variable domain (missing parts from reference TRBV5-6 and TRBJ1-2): DAGVTQSPTHLIKTRGQQVTLRCSPKSGHDTVSWYQQALGQGPQFIFQYYEEEERQRGNFPDRFSGHQFPNYSSELNVNALLLGDSALYLCASSLPSTGDYGYTFGSGTRLTVV.

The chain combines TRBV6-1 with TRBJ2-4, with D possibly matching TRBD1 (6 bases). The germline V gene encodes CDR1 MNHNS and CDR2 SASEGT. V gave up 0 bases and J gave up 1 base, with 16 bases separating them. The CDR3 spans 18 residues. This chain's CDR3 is CASSEAGQTNIAKNIQYF. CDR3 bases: TGTGCCAGCAGTGAAGCCGGACAGACGAATATTGCCAAAAACATTCAGTACTTC.

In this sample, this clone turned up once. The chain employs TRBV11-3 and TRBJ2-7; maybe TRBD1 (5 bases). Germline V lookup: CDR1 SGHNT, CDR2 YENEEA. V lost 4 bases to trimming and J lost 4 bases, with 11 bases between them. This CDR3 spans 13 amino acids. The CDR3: CASSSQGVYEQYF. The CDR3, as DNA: TGTGCCAGCAGCTCCCAGGGCGTTTACGAGCAGTACTTC. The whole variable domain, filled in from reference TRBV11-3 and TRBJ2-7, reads EAGVVQSPRYKIIEKKQPVAFWCNPISGHNTLYWYLQNLGQGPELLIRYENEEAVDDSQLPKDRFSAERLKGVDSTLKIQPAELGDSAVYLCASSSQGVYEQYFGPGTRLTVT.

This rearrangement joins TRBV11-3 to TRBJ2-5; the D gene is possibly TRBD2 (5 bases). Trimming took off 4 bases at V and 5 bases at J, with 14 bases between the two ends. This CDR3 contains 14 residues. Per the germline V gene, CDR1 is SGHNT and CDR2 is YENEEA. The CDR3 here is CASSWRGSGETQYF. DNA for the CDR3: TGTGCCAGCAGCTGGAGAGGGAGTGGGGAGACCCAGTACTTC.

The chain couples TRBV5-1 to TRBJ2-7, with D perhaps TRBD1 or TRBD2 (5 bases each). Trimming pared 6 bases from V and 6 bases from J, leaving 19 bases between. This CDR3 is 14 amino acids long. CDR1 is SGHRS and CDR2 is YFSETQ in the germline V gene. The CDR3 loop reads CASTYPGANGEQYF. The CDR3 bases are TGCGCCAGCACATATCCCGGGGCAAACGGCGAGCAGTACTTC.

The DNA for the CDR3 is TGTGCCAGCAGTCCCGGACGGGAAATCTCGGGCAATCAGCCCCAGCATTTT. Translating gives CASSPGREISGNQPQHF. V and J are TRBV6-6 and TRBJ1-5; D is unresolved. The CDR3 runs to 17 residues. V shed 5 bases and J shed 2 bases, with 19 bases lying between them. The V gene's germline CDR1 is MNHNY and CDR2 SVGAGI (reference sequence).

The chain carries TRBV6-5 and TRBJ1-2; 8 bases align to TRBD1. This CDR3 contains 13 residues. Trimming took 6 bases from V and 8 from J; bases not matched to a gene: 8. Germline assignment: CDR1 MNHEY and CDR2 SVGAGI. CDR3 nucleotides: TGTGCCAGCAGCGACTCAGGGGGCCGGGGCTACACCTTC. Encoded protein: CASSDSGGRGYTF.

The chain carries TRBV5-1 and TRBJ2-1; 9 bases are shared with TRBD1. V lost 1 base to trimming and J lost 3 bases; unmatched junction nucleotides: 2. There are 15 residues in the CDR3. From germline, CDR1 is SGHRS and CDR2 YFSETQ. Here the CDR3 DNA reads TGCGCCAGCAGCTTGCCGGGACAGGGCTACAATGAGCAGTTCTTC. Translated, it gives CASSLPGQGYNEQFF.

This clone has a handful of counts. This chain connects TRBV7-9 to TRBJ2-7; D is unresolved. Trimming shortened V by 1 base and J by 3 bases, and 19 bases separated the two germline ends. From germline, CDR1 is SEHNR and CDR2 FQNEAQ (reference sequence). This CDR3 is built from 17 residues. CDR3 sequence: CASSLEHLRLGYYEQYF. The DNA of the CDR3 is TGTGCCAGCAGCTTAGAACACCTGAGGTTAGGATACTACGAGCAGTACTTC.

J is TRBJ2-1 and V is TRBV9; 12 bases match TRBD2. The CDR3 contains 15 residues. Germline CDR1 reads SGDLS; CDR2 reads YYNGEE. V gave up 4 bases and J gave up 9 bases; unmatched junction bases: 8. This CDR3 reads CASSPGTSGYGEQFF. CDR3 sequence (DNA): TGTGCCAGCAGCCCGGGGACTAGCGGGTATGGTGAGCAGTTCTTC.

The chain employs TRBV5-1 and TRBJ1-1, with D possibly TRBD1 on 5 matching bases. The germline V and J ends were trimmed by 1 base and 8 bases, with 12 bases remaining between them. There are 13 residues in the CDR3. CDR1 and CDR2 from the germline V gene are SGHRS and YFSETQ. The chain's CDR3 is CASSLLRGKEAFF. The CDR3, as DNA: TGCGCCAGCAGCTTGCTTAGGGGTAAGGAAGCTTTCTTT.

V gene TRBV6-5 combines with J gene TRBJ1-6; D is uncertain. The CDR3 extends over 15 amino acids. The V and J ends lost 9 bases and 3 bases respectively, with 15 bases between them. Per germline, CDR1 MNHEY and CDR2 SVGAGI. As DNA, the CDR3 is TGTGCCAGTAGGAGGGATCGCTACTATAATTCACCCCTCCACTTT. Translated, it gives CASRRDRYYNSPLHF.

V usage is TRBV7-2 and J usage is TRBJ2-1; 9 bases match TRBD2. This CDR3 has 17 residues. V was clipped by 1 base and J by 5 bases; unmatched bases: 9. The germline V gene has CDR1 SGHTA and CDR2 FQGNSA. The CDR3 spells CASSLDLRGGRDNEQFF. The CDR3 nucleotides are TGTGCCAGCAGCTTAGACCTCCGGGGCGGGAGGGACAATGAGCAGTTCTTC.